This record looks at one T cell receptor (beta chain) sequence and its context. The data stem from a study of cytomegalovirus exposure and HLA in healthy donors. The PCR made use of 60 Vbeta and 13 Jbeta primers. Sequencing was performed with immunoSEQ multiplex PCR; in TCRdb, only in-frame clones are kept and a portion is missing. The sample has some 120,000 clones; 70% to 75% are singletons. V dropped 3 bases and J dropped 11; count of bases not matched to a gene: 14. The CDR3 contains 15 residues. Germline lookup yields CDR1 GTSNPN and CDR2 SVGIG (reference sequence). The receptor's source is a woman aged 18 to 35 in good health and CMV-seronegative. This sequence joins TRBV30 and TRBJ2-1; 9 positions agree with TRBD1. The sequenced sample consisted of PBMCs. The CDR3: CAWRRRGDRDFQQFF. The CDR3 nucleotides are TGTGCCTGGAGGAGGAGGGGGGACAGGGACTTCCAGCAGTTCTTC. Complete variable domain (other parts from reference TRBV30 and TRBJ2-1): SQTIHQWPATLVQPVGSPLSLECTVEGTSNPNLYWYRQAAGRGLQLLFYSVGIGQISSEVPQNLSASRPQDRQFILSSKKLLLSDSGFYLCAWRRRGDRDFQQFFGPGTRLTVL.